These T cell receptor beta chains were read from a single sample in a study of T-cell reconstitution after alpha-beta-depleted transplantation in children. Each CDR3 protein is one row after TCRdb ran MiXCR on the PCR reads. The table includes around 190,000 distinct CDR3 sequences, approximately 6.3% detected once. This sample comprised PBMCs, obtained before TCRalphabeta/CD19-depleted stem cell transplant. These receptors were collected from a boy between 2 and 10 years old with acute lymphoblastic leukemia, due to receive a stem cell transplant. Each CDR3 is given with its conserved first and last residue. The D gene is left open where the match is weak. Some rows mark clone size as missing; the rest say once, few, many or name a class of expanded clone.

d_gene: TRBD2
abundance: many
v_gene: TRBV11-3
j_gene: TRBJ2-5
CDR3aa: CASSGGTTVTLETQYF
CDR3nt: TGTGCCAGCAGCGGAGGGACTACCGTCACGTTGGAGACCCAGTACTTC

d_gene: .
abundance: medium-sized
v_gene: TRBV9
j_gene: TRBJ2-2
CDR3aa: CASSVADSGELFF
CDR3nt: TGTGCCAGCAGCGTAGCGGACTCCGGGGAGCTGTTTTTT

d_gene: .
abundance: many
v_gene: TRBV25-1
j_gene: TRBJ2-1
CDR3aa: CASIQGVANEQFF
CDR3nt: TGTGCCAGCATTCAAGGGGTCGCGAATGAGCAGTTCTTC

d_gene: TRBD1
abundance: .
v_gene: TRBV6-2/TRBV6-3
j_gene: TRBJ1-2
CDR3aa: CASTLPRDRTGYTF
CDR3nt: TGTGCCAGCACCCTCCCGAGGGACAGGACTGGCTACACCTTC

d_gene: .
abundance: once
v_gene: TRBV7-9
j_gene: TRBJ2-7
CDR3aa: CASSLTVAYEQYF
CDR3nt: TGTGCCAGCAGCTTGACAGTGGCCTACGAGCAGTACTTC

d_gene: .
abundance: many
v_gene: TRBV12-3/TRBV12-4
j_gene: TRBJ1-4
CDR3aa: CASSSTQLLGTNEKLFF
CDR3nt: TGTGCCAGCAGTTCAACCCAATTGCTAGGGACTAATGAAAAACTGTTTTTT

d_gene: .
abundance: .
v_gene: TRBV30
j_gene: TRBJ2-7
CDR3aa: CAWRPGTLYEQYF
CDR3nt: TGTGCCTGGAGACCCGGGACATTATACGAGCAGTACTTC

d_gene: .
abundance: many
v_gene: TRBV29-1
j_gene: TRBJ2-5
CDR3aa: CSVVSWETQYF
CDR3nt: TGCAGCGTTGTCAGCTGGGAGACCCAGTACTTC

d_gene: .
abundance: many
v_gene: TRBV29-1
j_gene: TRBJ2-7
CDR3aa: CSVVGSSLYEQYF
CDR3nt: TGCAGCGTTGTGGGATCATCCCTCTACGAGCAGTACTTC

d_gene: .
abundance: many
v_gene: TRBV7-8
j_gene: TRBJ2-3
CDR3aa: CASVLDTQYF
CDR3nt: TGTGCCAGCGTCTTAGATACGCAGTATTTT

d_gene: TRBD1
abundance: .
v_gene: TRBV4-2
j_gene: TRBJ1-4
CDR3aa: CASSLRTGDNEKLFF
CDR3nt: TGTGCCAGCAGCCTACGGACAGGGGATAATGAAAAACTGTTTTTT

d_gene: .
abundance: many
v_gene: TRBV2
j_gene: TRBJ1-1
CDR3aa: CASSGSEAFF
CDR3nt: TGTGCCAGCAGTGGGAGCGAAGCTTTCTTT

d_gene: TRBD2
abundance: many
v_gene: TRBV7-2
j_gene: TRBJ2-7
CDR3aa: CASTIDPKSSGGEQYF
CDR3nt: TGTGCCAGCACGATCGATCCCAAATCTAGCGGGGGCGAGCAGTACTTC

d_gene: .
abundance: many
v_gene: TRBV18
j_gene: TRBJ2-3
CDR3aa: CASSPRSDGGADTQYF
CDR3nt: TGTGCCAGCTCACCACGATCCGACGGGGGAGCAGATACGCAGTATTTT

d_gene: .
abundance: .
v_gene: TRBV10-1
j_gene: TRBJ2-3
CDR3aa: CASSEGQGDTQYF
CDR3nt: TGCGCCAGCAGCGAGGGGCAGGGAGATACGCAGTATTTT

d_gene: .
abundance: few
v_gene: TRBV7-2
j_gene: TRBJ2-3
CDR3aa: CASSLAFGGVSTDTQYF
CDR3nt: TGTGCCAGCAGCTTAGCGTTTGGCGGGGTCAGCACAGATACGCAGTATTTT

d_gene: TRBD1
abundance: many
v_gene: TRBV7-6
j_gene: TRBJ1-5
CDR3aa: CASSLRQGDQPQHF
CDR3nt: TGTGCCAGCAGCTTAAGACAGGGGGATCAGCCCCAGCATTTT

d_gene: TRBD1
abundance: many
v_gene: TRBV12-3/TRBV12-4
j_gene: TRBJ2-2
CDR3aa: CASSGTGPTGELFF
CDR3nt: TGTGCCAGCAGCGGGACAGGGCCCACCGGGGAGCTGTTTTTT

d_gene: .
abundance: few
v_gene: TRBV5-1
j_gene: TRBJ1-3
CDR3aa: CASSLGGQPSGNTIYF
CDR3nt: TGCGCCAGCAGCTTGGGGGGTCAACCCTCTGGAAACACCATATATTTT

d_gene: .
abundance: many
v_gene: TRBV29-1
j_gene: TRBJ2-3
CDR3aa: CSVAGVGNTDTQYF
CDR3nt: TGCAGCGTTGCGGGGGTAGGGAACACAGATACGCAGTATTTT

d_gene: .
abundance: many
v_gene: TRBV29-1
j_gene: TRBJ2-5
CDR3aa: CSVLKAGVQETQYF
CDR3nt: TGCAGCGTCTTGAAAGCAGGGGTCCAAGAGACCCAGTACTTC

d_gene: .
abundance: .
v_gene: TRBV18
j_gene: TRBJ2-1
CDR3aa: CASSPPGGGGEQFF
CDR3nt: TGTGCCAGCTCACCACCCGGGGGAGGGGGTGAGCAGTTCTTC

d_gene: TRBD2
abundance: many
v_gene: TRBV20-1
j_gene: TRBJ2-1
CDR3aa: CSARDLTSGNEQFF
CDR3nt: TGCAGTGCTCGCGATTTGACTAGCGGTAATGAGCAGTTCTTC

d_gene: .
abundance: many
v_gene: TRBV5-5
j_gene: TRBJ2-2
CDR3aa: CASRMLDRDTGELFF
CDR3nt: TGTGCCAGCAGGATGCTAGACCGGGACACCGGGGAGCTGTTTTTT

d_gene: TRBD1
abundance: few
v_gene: TRBV4-3
j_gene: TRBJ1-4
CDR3aa: CASSGQGAPGEKLFF
CDR3nt: TGCGCCAGCAGCGGTCAGGGGGCGCCGGGTGAAAAACTGTTTTTT

d_gene: .
abundance: many
v_gene: TRBV7-6
j_gene: TRBJ2-5
CDR3aa: CASSQIEWGETQYF
CDR3nt: TGTGCCAGCAGCCAGATTGAGTGGGGAGAGACCCAGTACTTC

d_gene: TRBD2
abundance: many
v_gene: TRBV4-2
j_gene: TRBJ2-1
CDR3aa: CASSQELAGDYNEQFF
CDR3nt: TGTGCCAGCAGCCAAGAGCTAGCGGGAGACTACAATGAGCAGTTCTTC

d_gene: TRBD1
abundance: many
v_gene: TRBV11-2
j_gene: TRBJ1-1
CDR3aa: CASSSVLGDSQRNTEAFF
CDR3nt: TGTGCCAGCAGCTCGGTCTTGGGGGACAGTCAAAGGAACACTGAAGCTTTCTTT

d_gene: TRBD1
abundance: many
v_gene: TRBV20-1
j_gene: TRBJ2-7
CDR3aa: CSAVGTGKQGVYEQYF
CDR3nt: TGCAGTGCTGTCGGGACAGGGAAACAGGGGGTCTACGAGCAGTACTTC

d_gene: .
abundance: many
v_gene: TRBV5-5
j_gene: TRBJ2-5
CDR3aa: CASSFSGSQETQYF
CDR3nt: TGTGCCAGCAGCTTCTCCGGAAGCCAAGAGACCCAGTACTTC

d_gene: TRBD2
abundance: .
v_gene: TRBV7-8
j_gene: TRBJ2-5
CDR3aa: CAISSGTSNLETQYF
CDR3nt: TGTGCCATCAGCTCCGGGACTAGCAACTTGGAGACCCAGTACTTC

d_gene: .
abundance: medium-sized
v_gene: TRBV28
j_gene: TRBJ2-3
CDR3aa: CASSLVGTQYF
CDR3nt: TGTGCCAGCAGTTTAGTGGGTACGCAGTATTTT

d_gene: .
abundance: few
v_gene: TRBV28
j_gene: TRBJ2-2
CDR3aa: CASSAQAPGELFF
CDR3nt: TGTGCCAGCAGTGCACAGGCGCCCGGGGAGCTGTTTTTT

d_gene: .
abundance: many
v_gene: TRBV10-2
j_gene: TRBJ2-4
CDR3aa: CASSEDSTLAKNIQYF
CDR3nt: TGCGCCAGCAGTGAGGACAGTACTTTAGCCAAAAACATTCAGTACTTC

d_gene: .
abundance: few
v_gene: TRBV7-2
j_gene: TRBJ2-7
CDR3aa: CASSLARRRPYEQYF
CDR3nt: TGTGCCAGCAGCTTAGCGCGTAGGCGCCCCTACGAGCAGTACTTC

d_gene: .
abundance: many
v_gene: TRBV10-3
j_gene: TRBJ2-2
CDR3aa: CAISVRGSGTGELFF
CDR3nt: TGTGCCATCAGTGTTCGGGGGTCCGGCACCGGGGAGCTGTTTTTT

d_gene: .
abundance: .
v_gene: TRBV11-3
j_gene: TRBJ1-6
CDR3aa: CASSFGISSYNSPLHF
CDR3nt: TGTGCCAGCAGCTTTGGTATCAGCTCCTATAATTCACCCCTCCACTTT

d_gene: .
abundance: .
v_gene: TRBV4-2
j_gene: TRBJ1-2
CDR3aa: CASPKTLPGKFPYGYTF
CDR3nt: TGTGCCAGCCCCAAGACCCTTCCGGGGAAATTCCCCTATGGCTACACCTTC

d_gene: .
abundance: few
v_gene: TRBV5-1
j_gene: TRBJ1-3
CDR3aa: CASSQLGPGNTIYF
CDR3nt: TGCGCCAGCAGCCAACTGGGACCTGGAAACACCATATATTTT

d_gene: .
abundance: many
v_gene: TRBV11-2
j_gene: TRBJ2-7
CDR3aa: CASSFGRRSSYEQYF
CDR3nt: TGTGCCAGCAGCTTCGGCCGAAGGAGCTCCTACGAGCAGTACTTC

d_gene: TRBD1
abundance: many
v_gene: TRBV4-3
j_gene: TRBJ1-1
CDR3aa: CASSQDRGNTEAFF
CDR3nt: TGTGCCAGCAGCCAGGACAGGGGGAACACTGAAGCTTTCTTT

d_gene: .
abundance: many
v_gene: TRBV4-3
j_gene: TRBJ1-6
CDR3aa: CASSQAIGFISPLHF
CDR3nt: TGCGCCAGCAGCCAAGCGATAGGATTCATTTCCCCCCTCCACTTT

d_gene: .
abundance: few
v_gene: TRBV11-2
j_gene: TRBJ2-7
CDR3aa: CASSLVGATDLRPSYEQYF
CDR3nt: TGTGCCAGCAGCTTAGTCGGCGCTACCGATCTCCGTCCCTCCTACGAGCAGTACTTC

d_gene: .
abundance: many
v_gene: TRBV28
j_gene: TRBJ1-1
CDR3aa: CASSLNRAEAFF
CDR3nt: TGTGCCAGCAGTCTTAACAGGGCTGAAGCTTTCTTT

d_gene: .
abundance: few
v_gene: TRBV28
j_gene: TRBJ1-1
CDR3aa: CASSLKEGGPTEAFF
CDR3nt: TGTGCCAGCAGTTTAAAGGAGGGAGGGCCCACTGAAGCTTTCTTT

d_gene: .
abundance: many
v_gene: TRBV12-3/TRBV12-4
j_gene: TRBJ2-7
CDR3aa: CASSLGRYEQYF
CDR3nt: TGTGCCAGCAGTTTAGGGCGCTACGAGCAGTACTTC

d_gene: TRBD1
abundance: .
v_gene: TRBV4-2
j_gene: TRBJ2-3
CDR3aa: CASSQTDREDTDTQYF
CDR3nt: TGTGCCAGCAGCCAAACGGACAGGGAGGACACAGATACGCAGTATTTT

d_gene: .
abundance: once
v_gene: TRBV6-2/TRBV6-3
j_gene: TRBJ1-1
CDR3aa: CASTRENHLNTEAFF
CDR3nt: TGTGCCAGCACCAGGGAGAACCATTTGAACACTGAAGCTTTCTTT

d_gene: .
abundance: many
v_gene: TRBV20-1
j_gene: TRBJ2-7
CDR3aa: CSARVRGYEQYF
CDR3nt: TGCAGTGCTAGAGTCCGGGGCTACGAGCAGTACTTC

d_gene: .
abundance: .
v_gene: TRBV11-2
j_gene: TRBJ2-7
CDR3aa: CASTALPYEQYF
CDR3nt: TGTGCCAGCACCGCGTTGCCCTACGAGCAGTACTTC

d_gene: TRBD1
abundance: .
v_gene: TRBV7-8
j_gene: TRBJ2-5
CDR3aa: CASSPQESRDRGETQYF
CDR3nt: TGTGCCAGCAGCCCACAAGAGTCCCGGGACAGGGGAGAGACCCAGTACTTC

d_gene: TRBD2
abundance: .
v_gene: TRBV20-1
j_gene: TRBJ2-7
CDR3aa: CSAPRKSGRATVYEQYF
CDR3nt: TGCAGTGCCCCGAGAAAGAGCGGGAGGGCCACAGTGTACGAGCAGTACTTC

d_gene: TRBD2
abundance: many
v_gene: TRBV20-1
j_gene: TRBJ2-3
CDR3aa: CSASISGEPTDTQYF
CDR3nt: TGCAGTGCTAGTATCAGCGGGGAGCCCACAGATACGCAGTATTTT